This T cell receptor (beta chain) was retrieved from a study of blood T cell repertoires in COVID-19. Clinical history reported by participants formed the basis on which cohorts were assigned. The CDR3 covers 19 residues. V lost 1 base and J lost 11; bases outside the gene matches: 21. Germline lookup yields CDR1 LGHNA and CDR2 YNFKEQ. This clone was counted between two and nine times. The method was immunoSEQ multiplex PCR; TCRdb's version includes in-frame clones alone and lacks a portion of them. The repertoire consists of some 320,000 clones, with around 92% occurring once and the leading ten covering under 3%.

The sequence derives from a woman aged 50 to 60 who had been exposed to COVID-19. What was sequenced was PBMCs or T cells enriched from blood (not recorded which). The chain couples TRBV4-2 to TRBJ1-5; 9 nucleotides align to TRBD1. The CDR3 spells CASSQVRAMGDRAPPSQHF. CDR3 DNA: TGTGCCAGCAGCCAAGTTCGTGCGATGGGGGACAGGGCTCCCCCGTCCCAGCATTTT.